The 14 T cell receptor beta chains below come from one sample, sequenced in a study of read filtering for tumor transcriptome and immune sequencing. Molecular barcoded adaptors covering alpha/delta and beta/gamma chains were used on 400 ng RNA. TCRdb analysed the reads with MiXCR anew, one entry per CDR3 protein. Among around 23,000 distinct CDR3 sequences listed, under 25% were seen once. The sequencing sample was made of a population of CD138-negative cells sorted from bone marrow. Receptors were obtained from a donor aged 40 or over with multiple myeloma.

There are a few counts of this clonotype. A much more abundant neighbour one base away suggests this may be a read error. The CDR3 DNA sequence: TGCGCCGGCAGCGGCGGGCCGGGGGGAGTCGGGGAGCTGTTTTTT. Protein product: CAGSGGPGGVGELFF. The chain carries TRBV5-1 and TRBJ2-2; 7 bases map to TRBD2. CDR3 size: 15 residues. The germline V gene has CDR1 SGHRS and CDR2 YFSETQ.

This clonotype was detected only a few times. A much larger clone differs by one base, so this may be a read error. The chain has TRBV7-9 and TRBJ2-2, with unresolved D. CDR1 and CDR2 from the germline V gene are SEHNR and FQNEAQ (reference sequence). There are 15 residues in the CDR3. The CDR3 DNA sequence: TGTACCAGCAGCTTGTGGCAGGCGAACGCCGGGGAGCTGTTTTTT. Translated: CTSSLWQANAGELFF.

Concerning this clonotype itself: No DNA is shown, since the ends of the CDR3 on it are uncertain; the CDR3 is the one TCRdb lists. The V call is TRBV9, the J call TRBJ1-3; the D segment call TRBD1 is taken from the table without a DNA check. 14 amino acids form the CDR3, both terminal residues included. Germline V gene data show CDR1 as SGDLS and CDR2 as YYNGEE. CDR3 sequence reads: CASSVVGAGNTIYF.

This clonotype came up many times. The chain is built from TRBV6-6 and TRBJ2-3; D assignment may be TRBD1 or TRBD2 (6 bases each). This CDR3 is built from 16 residues. Trimming took 0 bases from V and 2 from J, leaving 12 bases between them. Germline CDR1 MNHNY, CDR2 SVGAGI (reference sequence). The CDR3 loop reads CASSYSRGDYTDTQYF. CDR3 sequence (DNA): TGTGCCAGCAGTTACTCGAGGGGGGATTACACAGATACGCAGTATTTT.

The chain combines TRBV30 with TRBJ2-2; D is unresolved. The germline gives CDR1 GTSNPN, CDR2 SVGIG (reference sequence). Trimming cost V 4 bases and J 6 bases, with 9 bases left between them. The CDR3 runs 12 residues. The CDR3 DNA sequence: TGTGCCTGGAAAAGGGAAGCCGGGGAGCTGTTTTTT. This codes for CAWKREAGELFF. Looking up the rest from reference TRBV30 and TRBJ2-2 gives the full variable domain: SQTIHQWPATLVQPVGSPLSLECTVEGTSNPNLYWYRQAAGRGLQLLFYSVGIGQISSEVPQNLSASRPQDRQFILSSKKLLLSDSGFYLCAWKREAGELFFGEGSRLTVL.

Ten or more counts support this clonotype. The rearrangement uses TRBV10-3 and TRBJ2-3; 9 bases agree with TRBD1. The trim removed 3 bases at V and 5 bases at J, leaving 15 bases unmatched. This CDR3 is built from 18 residues. The germline V gene encodes CDR1 ENHRY and CDR2 SYGVKD. The CDR3 here is CAISDVGQGINGVDTQYF. DNA of the CDR3: TGTGCCATCAGTGATGTGGGACAGGGAATTAACGGAGTAGATACGCAGTATTTT.

This clonotype came up many times. The rearrangement joins TRBV25-1 to TRBJ2-3, with D perhaps matching TRBD1 (6 bases). Germline V gene lookup returns CDR1 MGHDK and CDR2 SYGVNS. This CDR3 is 15 amino acids long. Trimming left V 1 base short and J 2 bases short, with 10 bases between. CDR3 coding DNA: TGTGCCAGCAGTGAATTAAGGGGGACCACAGATACGCAGTATTTT. This codes for CASSELRGTTDTQYF.

This clonotype has a count of ten or more. The chain is built from TRBV4-1 and TRBJ1-1, with D possibly matching TRBD1 (5 bases). The ends were cut back, 4 bases at V and 11 bases at J, with 17 bases in the middle. Germline V gives CDR1 MGHRA, CDR2 YSYEKL. CDR3 length: 13 amino acids. The CDR3 region is CASSRAQGAVAFF. CDR3 nucleotide sequence: TGCGCCAGCAGCCGAGCCCAGGGAGCGGTCGCTTTCTTT.

This clonotype has a count of ten or more. The rearrangement links TRBV3-1 to TRBJ2-5; D might be TRBD2 (5 bases). The V end was cut by 2 bases, the J end by 4 bases, with 8 bases between. Germline V gene data show CDR1 as LGHDT and CDR2 as YNNKEL (reference sequence). The CDR3 loop spans 13 amino acids. This CDR3 reads CASSQSGGETQYF. DNA for the CDR3: TGTGCCAGCAGCCAAAGCGGTGGAGAGACCCAGTACTTC.

Many counts were recorded for this clonotype. The chain is built from TRBV24-1 and TRBJ2-3; D might be TRBD1 (6 bases). This CDR3 contains 13 residues. Trimming removed 9 bases at V and 3 bases at J, with 12 bases between. Germline CDR1 reads KGHDR; CDR2 reads SFDVKD. The CDR3 protein is CATSDRSTDTQYF. In nucleotides, the CDR3 is TGTGCCACCTCGGACAGAAGTACAGATACGCAGTATTTT.

This clonotype was counted at least ten times. The chain is built from TRBV5-6 and TRBJ1-1; unclear D gene. Germline CDR1 is SGHDT and CDR2 is YYEEEE. V was shortened by 4 bases and J by 7 bases, with 11 bases between the two germline ends. This CDR3 spans 12 amino acids. The CDR3 loop reads CASSRPGYEAFF. CDR3 bases: TGTGCCAGCAGCAGGCCCGGATATGAAGCTTTCTTT. The full variable domain, its missing parts supplied by reference TRBV5-6 and TRBJ1-1, is DAGVTQSPTHLIKTRGQQVTLRCSPKSGHDTVSWYQQALGQGPQFIFQYYEEEERQRGNFPDRFSGHQFPNYSSELNVNALLLGDSALYLCASSRPGYEAFFGQGTRLTVV.

The chain carries TRBV4-1 and TRBJ2-3; possibly TRBD1 for D (5 bases). V gave up 3 bases and J gave up 7 bases, with 11 bases separating them. Germline CDR1 reads MGHRA; CDR2 reads YSYEKL. There are 13 residues in the CDR3. The DNA for the CDR3 is TGCGCCAGCAGCCAGATGACAGTAAATACGCAGTATTTT. It codes for CASSQMTVNTQYF.

A few counts support this clonotype. This chain joins TRBV7-3 and TRBJ2-2, with no clear D. This CDR3 spans 15 amino acids. CDR1 and CDR2 (germline): SGHTA, FQGTGA. The V end was cut by 1 base, the J end by 5 bases, with 11 bases between. CDR3 DNA sequence: TGTGCCAGCAGCTTAAACGGTCAAGGGACCGGGGAGCTGTTTTTT. Translated, it gives CASSLNGQGTGELFF.

This clonotype was recorded a few times. The chain joins TRBV19 to TRBJ2-5, with TRBD2 as a possible D gene (6 bases). The germline V and J ends were trimmed by 1 base and 1 base, with 13 bases remaining between them. The CDR3 covers 16 residues. Looked up from germline, CDR1 is LNHDA and CDR2 is SQIVND (reference sequence). CDR3 bases: TGTGCCAGTAGTATAGGAGGAGGGTCTGGCCAAGAGACCCAGTACTTC. This sequence encodes CASSIGGGSGQETQYF.